This T cell receptor (beta chain) was captured by sequencing in a study of CD8 T cells in Susac syndrome. RNA amounts of about 0.5 to 1 ug underwent reverse transcription with random hexamers. By means of immunoSEQ multiplex PCR, TCR beta CDR3 spanning 54 Vbeta and 13 Jbeta underwent amplification. MiXCR, run by TCRdb on the immunoSEQ multiplex PCR reads, gives a single entry per CDR3 protein. Of 180,000 or so distinct CDR3 sequences in the sample, about 95% are singletons; the top ten hold 0.08% to 0.11%. The CDR3 runs to 13 residues. CDR1 is SQVTM and CDR2 is ANQGSEA in the germline V gene. V was trimmed by 4 bases and J by 3 bases, leaving 12 bases between them. CD8+ and CD4+ T cells taken from blood had their TCR beta sequenced. Matching for age and sex applied to the controls, who were healthy donors. Through negative isolation, CD4+ and CD8+ T cells were obtained, while TEMRA cells were enriched using FACS.

V is TRBV29-1 and J is TRBJ1-2, with D unresolved. The sample was CD4+ T cells from PBMCs. The sequence was obtained from a human donor in good health. CDR3 amino acids: CSVVQFSDYGYTF. CDR3 coding DNA: TGCAGCGTTGTACAGTTTTCGGACTATGGCTACACCTTC.